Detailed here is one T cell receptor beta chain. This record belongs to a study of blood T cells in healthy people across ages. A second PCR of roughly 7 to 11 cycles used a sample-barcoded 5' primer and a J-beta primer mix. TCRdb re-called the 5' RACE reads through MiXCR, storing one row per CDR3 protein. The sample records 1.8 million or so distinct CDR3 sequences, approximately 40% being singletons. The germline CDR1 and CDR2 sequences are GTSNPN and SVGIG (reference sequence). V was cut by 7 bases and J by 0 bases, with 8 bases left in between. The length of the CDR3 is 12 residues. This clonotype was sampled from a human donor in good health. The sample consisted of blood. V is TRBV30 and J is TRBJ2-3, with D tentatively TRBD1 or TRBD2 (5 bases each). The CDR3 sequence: CALGPSTDTQYF. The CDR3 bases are TGTGCCTTGGGACCTAGCACAGATACGCAGTATTTT. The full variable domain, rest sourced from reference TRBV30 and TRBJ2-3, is SQTIHQWPATLVQPVGSPLSLECTVEGTSNPNLYWYRQAAGRGLQLLFYSVGIGQISSEVPQNLSASRPQDRQFILSSKKLLLSDSGFYLCALGPSTDTQYFGPGTRLTVL.